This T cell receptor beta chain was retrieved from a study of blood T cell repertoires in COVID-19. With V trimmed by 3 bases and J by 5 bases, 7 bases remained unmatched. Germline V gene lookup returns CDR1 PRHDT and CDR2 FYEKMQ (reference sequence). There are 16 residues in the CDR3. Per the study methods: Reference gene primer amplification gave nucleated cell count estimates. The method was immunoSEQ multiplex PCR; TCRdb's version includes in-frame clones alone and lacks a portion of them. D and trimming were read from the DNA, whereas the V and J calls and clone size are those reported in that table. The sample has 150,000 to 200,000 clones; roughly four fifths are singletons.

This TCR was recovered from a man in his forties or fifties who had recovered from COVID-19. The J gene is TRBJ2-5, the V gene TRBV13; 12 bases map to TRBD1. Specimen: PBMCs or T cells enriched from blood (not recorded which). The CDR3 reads CASSFRDRGLLETQYF. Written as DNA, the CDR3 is TGTGCCAGCAGCTTCCGGGACAGGGGGCTGCTGGAGACCCAGTACTTC.